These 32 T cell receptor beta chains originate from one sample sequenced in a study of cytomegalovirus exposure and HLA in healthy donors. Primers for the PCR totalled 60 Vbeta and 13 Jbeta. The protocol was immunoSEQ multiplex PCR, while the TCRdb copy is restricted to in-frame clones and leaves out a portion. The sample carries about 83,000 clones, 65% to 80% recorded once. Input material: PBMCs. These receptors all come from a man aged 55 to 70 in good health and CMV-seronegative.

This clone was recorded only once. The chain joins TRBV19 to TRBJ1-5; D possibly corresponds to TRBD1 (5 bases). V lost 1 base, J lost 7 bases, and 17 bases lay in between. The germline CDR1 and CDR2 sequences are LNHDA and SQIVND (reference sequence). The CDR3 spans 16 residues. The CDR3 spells CASSIGTGRVNQPQHF. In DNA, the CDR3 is TGTGCCAGTAGTATAGGAACGGGCAGGGTGAACCAGCCCCAGCATTTT.

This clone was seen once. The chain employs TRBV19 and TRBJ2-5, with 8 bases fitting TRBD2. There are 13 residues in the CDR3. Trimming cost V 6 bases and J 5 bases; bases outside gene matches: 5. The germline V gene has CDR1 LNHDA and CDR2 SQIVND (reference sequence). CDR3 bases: TGTGCCAGTAGGCGGGGCGGGGGGGAGACCCAGTACTTC. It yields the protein CASRRGGGETQYF.

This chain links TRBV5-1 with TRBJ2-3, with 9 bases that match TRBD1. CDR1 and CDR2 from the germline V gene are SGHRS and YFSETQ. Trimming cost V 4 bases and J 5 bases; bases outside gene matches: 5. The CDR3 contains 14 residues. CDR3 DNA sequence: TGCGCCAGCAGCCTAGGACAGGGGCAAGATACGCAGTATTTT. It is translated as CASSLGQGQDTQYF.

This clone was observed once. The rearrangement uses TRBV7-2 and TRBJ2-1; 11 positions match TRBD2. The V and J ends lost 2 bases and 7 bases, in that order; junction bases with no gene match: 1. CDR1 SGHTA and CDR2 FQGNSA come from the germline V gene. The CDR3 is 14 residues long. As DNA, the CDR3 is TGTGCCAGCAGCTTATTAGCGGGGGGGAATGAGCAGTTCTTC. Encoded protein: CASSLLAGGNEQFF.

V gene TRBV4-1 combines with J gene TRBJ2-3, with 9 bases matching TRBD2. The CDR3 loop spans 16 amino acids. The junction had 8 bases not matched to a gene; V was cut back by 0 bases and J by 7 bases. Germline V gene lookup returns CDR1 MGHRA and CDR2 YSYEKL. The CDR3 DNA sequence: TGCGCCAGCAGCCAAGAAGGCGGGGGGGCTGTTAATACGCAGTATTTT. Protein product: CASSQEGGGAVNTQYF.

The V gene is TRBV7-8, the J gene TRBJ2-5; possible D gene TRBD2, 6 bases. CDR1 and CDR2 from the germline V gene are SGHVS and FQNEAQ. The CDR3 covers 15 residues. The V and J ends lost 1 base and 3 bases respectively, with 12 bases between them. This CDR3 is CASSLEGGGKETQYF. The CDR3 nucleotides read TGTGCCAGCAGCTTAGAGGGAGGAGGGAAAGAGACCCAGTACTTC.

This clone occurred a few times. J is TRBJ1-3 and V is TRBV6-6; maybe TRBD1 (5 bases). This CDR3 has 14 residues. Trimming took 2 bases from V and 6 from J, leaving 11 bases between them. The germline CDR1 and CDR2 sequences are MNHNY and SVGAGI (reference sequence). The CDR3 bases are TGTGCCAGCAGTTACGGCAGGGTGGAAAACACCATATATTTT. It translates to CASSYGRVENTIYF.

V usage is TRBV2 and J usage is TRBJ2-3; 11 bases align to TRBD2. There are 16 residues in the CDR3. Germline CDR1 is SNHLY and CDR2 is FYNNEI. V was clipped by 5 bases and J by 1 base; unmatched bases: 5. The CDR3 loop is CASSPRTSGRTDTQYF. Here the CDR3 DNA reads TGTGCCAGCAGTCCCCGGACTAGCGGGCGCACAGATACGCAGTATTTT.

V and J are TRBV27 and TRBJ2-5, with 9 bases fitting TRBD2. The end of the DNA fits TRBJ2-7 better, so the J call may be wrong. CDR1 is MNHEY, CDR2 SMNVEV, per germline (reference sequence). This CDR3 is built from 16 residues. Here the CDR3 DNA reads TGTGCCAGCAGTCTGTCCCGGGGCGGGGGGGGCAGCGAGCAGTACTTC. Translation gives CASSLSRGGGGSEQYF.

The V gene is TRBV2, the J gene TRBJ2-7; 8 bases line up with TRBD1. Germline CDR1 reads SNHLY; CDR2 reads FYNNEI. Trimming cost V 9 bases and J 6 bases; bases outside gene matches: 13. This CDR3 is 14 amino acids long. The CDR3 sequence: CARGGPGGSGEQYF. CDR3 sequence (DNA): TGTGCCAGGGGGGGTCCAGGGGGCTCCGGCGAGCAGTACTTC.

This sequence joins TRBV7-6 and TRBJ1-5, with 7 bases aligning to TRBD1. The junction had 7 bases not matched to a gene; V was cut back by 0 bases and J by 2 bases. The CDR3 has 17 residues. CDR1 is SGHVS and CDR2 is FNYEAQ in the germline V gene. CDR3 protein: CASSLAIGRGGNQPQHF. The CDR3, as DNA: TGTGCCAGCAGCTTAGCGATTGGCAGGGGGGGCAATCAGCCCCAGCATTTT. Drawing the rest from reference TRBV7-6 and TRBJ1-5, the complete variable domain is GAGVSQSPRYKVTKRGQDVALRCDPISGHVSLYWYRQALGQGPEFLTYFNYEAQQDKSGLPNDRFSAERPEGSISTLTIQRTEQRDSAMYRCASSLAIGRGGNQPQHFGDGTRLSIL.

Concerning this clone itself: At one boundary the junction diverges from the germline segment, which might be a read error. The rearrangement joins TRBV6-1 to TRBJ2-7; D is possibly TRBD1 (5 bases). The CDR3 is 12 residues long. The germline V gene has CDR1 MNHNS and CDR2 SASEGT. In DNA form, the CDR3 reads TGTGCCAGCAGTGAAGTCCTAGGAGCCAGGGACTTC. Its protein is CASSEVLGARDF.

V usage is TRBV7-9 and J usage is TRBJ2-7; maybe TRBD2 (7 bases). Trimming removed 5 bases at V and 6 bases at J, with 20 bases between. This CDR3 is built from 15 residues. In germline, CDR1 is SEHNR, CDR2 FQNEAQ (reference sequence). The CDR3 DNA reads TGTGCCAGCAGCCCAGAGGGGGGGCTCGGGATCGAGCAGTACTTC. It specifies CASSPEGGLGIEQYF.

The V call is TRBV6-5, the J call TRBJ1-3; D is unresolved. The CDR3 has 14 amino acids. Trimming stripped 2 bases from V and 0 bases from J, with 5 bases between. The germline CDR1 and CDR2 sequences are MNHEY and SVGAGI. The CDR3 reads CASSYEPSGNTIYF. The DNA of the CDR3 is TGTGCCAGCAGTTACGAGCCCTCTGGAAACACCATATATTTT.

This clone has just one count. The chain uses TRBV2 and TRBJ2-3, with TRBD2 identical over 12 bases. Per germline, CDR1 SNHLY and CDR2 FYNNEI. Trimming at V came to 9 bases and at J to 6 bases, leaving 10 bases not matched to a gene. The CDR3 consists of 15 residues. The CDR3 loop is CARYASGGVLDTQYF. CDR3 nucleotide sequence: TGTGCCAGGTATGCTAGCGGGGGGGTTCTTGATACGCAGTATTTT.

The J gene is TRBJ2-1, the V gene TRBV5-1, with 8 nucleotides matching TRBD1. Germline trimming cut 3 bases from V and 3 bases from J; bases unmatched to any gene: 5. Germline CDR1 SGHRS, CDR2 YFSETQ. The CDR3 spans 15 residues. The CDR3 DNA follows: TGCGCCAGCAGCTGGACAGGGCTTGACTACAATGAGCAGTTCTTC. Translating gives CASSWTGLDYNEQFF.

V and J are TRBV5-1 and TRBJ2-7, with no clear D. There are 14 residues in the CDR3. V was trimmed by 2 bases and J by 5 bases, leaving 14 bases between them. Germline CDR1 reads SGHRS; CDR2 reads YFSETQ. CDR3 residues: CASSLTAGADEQYF. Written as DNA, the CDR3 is TGCGCCAGCAGCTTAACCGCCGGCGCGGACGAGCAGTACTTC.

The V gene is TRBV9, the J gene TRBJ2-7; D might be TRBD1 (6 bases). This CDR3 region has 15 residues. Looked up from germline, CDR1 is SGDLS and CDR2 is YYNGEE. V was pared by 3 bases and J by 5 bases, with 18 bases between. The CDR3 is CASSAGDRRPDEQYF. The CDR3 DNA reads TGTGCCAGCAGCGCAGGGGACCGCCGGCCGGACGAGCAGTACTTC.

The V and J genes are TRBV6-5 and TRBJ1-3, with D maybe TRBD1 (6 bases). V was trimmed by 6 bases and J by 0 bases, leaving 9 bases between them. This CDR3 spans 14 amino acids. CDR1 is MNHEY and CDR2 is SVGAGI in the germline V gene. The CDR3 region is CASRTGSSGNTIYF. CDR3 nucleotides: TGTGCCAGCAGAACAGGGAGCTCTGGAAACACCATATATTTT.

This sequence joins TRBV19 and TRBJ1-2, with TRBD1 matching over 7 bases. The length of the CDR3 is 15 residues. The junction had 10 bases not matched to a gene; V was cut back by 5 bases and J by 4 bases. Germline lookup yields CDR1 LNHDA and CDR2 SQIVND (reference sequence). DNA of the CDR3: TGTGCCAGTAGTCCCCTTGACAGGGTGACCTATGGCTACACCTTC. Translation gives CASSPLDRVTYGYTF. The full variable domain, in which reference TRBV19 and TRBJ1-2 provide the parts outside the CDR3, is DGGITQSPKYLFRKEGQNVTLSCEQNLNHDAMYWYRQDPGQGLRLIYYSQIVNDFQKGDIAEGYSVSREKKESFPLTVTSAQKNPTAFYLCASSPLDRVTYGYTFGSGTRLTVV.

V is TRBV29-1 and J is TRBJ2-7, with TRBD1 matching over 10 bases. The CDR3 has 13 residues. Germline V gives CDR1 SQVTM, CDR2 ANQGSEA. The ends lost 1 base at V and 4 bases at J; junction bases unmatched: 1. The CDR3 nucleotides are TGCAGCGTTGAAGGACAGGGGGCTTACGAGCAGTACTTC. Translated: CSVEGQGAYEQYF.

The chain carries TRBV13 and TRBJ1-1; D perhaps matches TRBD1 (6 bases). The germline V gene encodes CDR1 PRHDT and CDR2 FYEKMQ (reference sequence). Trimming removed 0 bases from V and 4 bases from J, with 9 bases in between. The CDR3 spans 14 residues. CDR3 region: CASSLGGGATEAFF. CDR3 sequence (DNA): TGTGCCAGCAGCTTAGGTGGGGGCGCCACTGAAGCTTTCTTT.

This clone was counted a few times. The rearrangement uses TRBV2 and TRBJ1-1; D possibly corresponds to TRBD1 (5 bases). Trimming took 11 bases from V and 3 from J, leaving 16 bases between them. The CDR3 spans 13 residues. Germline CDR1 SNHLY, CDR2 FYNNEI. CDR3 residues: CAGTREGYTEAFF. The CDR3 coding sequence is TGTGCCGGCACCCGGGAGGGGTACACTGAAGCTTTCTTT.

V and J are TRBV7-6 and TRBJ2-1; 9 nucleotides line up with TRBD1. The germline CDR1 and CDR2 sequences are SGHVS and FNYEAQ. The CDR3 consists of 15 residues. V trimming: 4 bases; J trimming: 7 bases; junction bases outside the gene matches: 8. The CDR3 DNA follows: TGTGCCAGCAGCTCGGTAGGGACAGGGTCGAATGAGCAGTTCTTC. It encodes CASSSVGTGSNEQFF.

CDR3: CASSFLPQGSGYTF. The CDR3 region has the DNA TGTGCCAGCAGCTTTCTCCCACAGGGGTCTGGCTACACCTTC. This rearrangement joins TRBV11-3 to TRBJ1-2; 7 bases fit TRBD1. The V and J ends lost 3 bases and 7 bases, in that order; junction bases with no gene match: 8. Germline CDR1 is SGHNT and CDR2 is YENEEA. This CDR3 region has 14 residues.

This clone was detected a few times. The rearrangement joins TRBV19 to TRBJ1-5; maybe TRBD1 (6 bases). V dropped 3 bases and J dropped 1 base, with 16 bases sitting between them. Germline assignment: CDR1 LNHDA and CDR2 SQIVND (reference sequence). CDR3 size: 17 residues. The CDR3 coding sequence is TGTGCCAGTAGTATCGGTCGGGGGGCTGGGAGCAATCAGCCCCAGCATTTT. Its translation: CASSIGRGAGSNQPQHF.

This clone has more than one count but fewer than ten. CDR3 bases: TGTGCCAGCAGCTGGGGACTAACTGGGTCGGGCTACACCTTC. It translates to CASSWGLTGSGYTF. V gene TRBV7-2 combines with J gene TRBJ1-2; D is perhaps TRBD1 (5 bases). CDR3 length equals 14 residues. Trimming removed 4 bases at V and 8 bases at J, with 17 bases between. From germline, CDR1 is SGHTA and CDR2 FQGNSA.

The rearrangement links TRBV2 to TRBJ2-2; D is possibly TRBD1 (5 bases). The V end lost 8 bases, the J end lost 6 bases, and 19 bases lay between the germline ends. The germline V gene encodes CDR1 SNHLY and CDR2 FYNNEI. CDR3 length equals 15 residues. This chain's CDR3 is CASEEMGLYAGELFF. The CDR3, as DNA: TGTGCCAGCGAGGAGATGGGGCTTTACGCCGGGGAGCTGTTTTTT.

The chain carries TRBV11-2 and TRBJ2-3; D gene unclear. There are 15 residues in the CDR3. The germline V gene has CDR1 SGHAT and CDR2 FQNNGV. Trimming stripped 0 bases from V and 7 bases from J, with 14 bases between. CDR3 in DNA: TGTGCCAGCAGCTTAGATATAGCCTCCCGAAATACGCAGTATTTT. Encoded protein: CASSLDIASRNTQYF.

The CDR3 DNA is TGTGCCTGGAGTAAAACCGGACAGAGCTACAATGAGCAGTTCTTC. It is translated as CAWSKTGQSYNEQFF. This chain joins TRBV30 and TRBJ2-1; D perhaps matches TRBD1 (6 bases). Germline V CDR1 and CDR2: GTSNPN, SVGIG (reference sequence). Deletions cut 2 bases from V and 3 bases from J, with 14 bases between. The CDR3 spans 15 residues. Together with reference TRBV30 and TRBJ2-1, the CDR3 gives the full variable domain: SQTIHQWPATLVQPVGSPLSLECTVEGTSNPNLYWYRQAAGRGLQLLFYSVGIGQISSEVPQNLSASRPQDRQFILSSKKLLLSDSGFYLCAWSKTGQSYNEQFFGPGTRLTVL.

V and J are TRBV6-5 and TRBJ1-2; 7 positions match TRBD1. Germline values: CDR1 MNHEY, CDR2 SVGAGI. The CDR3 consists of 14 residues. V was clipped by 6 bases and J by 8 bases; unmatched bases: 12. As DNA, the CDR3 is TGTGCCAGCAGAACTCCCGGGACAGCTCTCGGCTACACCTTC. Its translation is CASRTPGTALGYTF.

In nucleotides, the CDR3 is TGTGCCTGGAGTCTCCCCCCAGGGAGGGGAGGTTACGAGCAGTACTTC. Translating gives CAWSLPPGRGGYEQYF. The chain recombines TRBV30 with TRBJ2-7; TRBD2 matches at 7 bases. The CDR3 spans 16 residues. V was pared by 2 bases and J by 4 bases, with 14 bases of the junction left unmatched. Per the germline V gene, CDR1 is GTSNPN and CDR2 is SVGIG (reference sequence).